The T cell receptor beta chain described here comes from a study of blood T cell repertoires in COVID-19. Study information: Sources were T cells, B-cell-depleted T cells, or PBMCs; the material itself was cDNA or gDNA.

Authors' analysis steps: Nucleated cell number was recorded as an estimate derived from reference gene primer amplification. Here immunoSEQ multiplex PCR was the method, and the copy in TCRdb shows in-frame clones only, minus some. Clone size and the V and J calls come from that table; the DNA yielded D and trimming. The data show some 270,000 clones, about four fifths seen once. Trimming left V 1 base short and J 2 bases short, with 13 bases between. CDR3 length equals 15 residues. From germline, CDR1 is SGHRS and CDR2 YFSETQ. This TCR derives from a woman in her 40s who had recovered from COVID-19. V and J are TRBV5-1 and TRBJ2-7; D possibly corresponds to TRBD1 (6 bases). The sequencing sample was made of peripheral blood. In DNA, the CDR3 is TGCGCCAGCAGCTTGACCAGGACAGCCACCTACGAGCAGTACTTC. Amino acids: CASSLTRTATYEQYF. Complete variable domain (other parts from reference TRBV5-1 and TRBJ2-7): KAGVTQTPRYLIKTRGQQVTLSCSPISGHRSVSWYQQTPGQGLQFLFEYFSETQRNKGNFPGRFSGRQFSNSRSEMNVSTLELGDSALYLCASSLTRTATYEQYFGPGTRLTVT.